These 17 T cell receptor beta chains share one sample of origin, sequenced in a study of T-cell memory formation after mild COVID-19. TCRdb reprocessed the 5' RACE reads with MiXCR, giving one entry per CDR3 protein. The repertoire holds 300,000 to 400,000 distinct CDR3 sequences, with about 16% as singletons. Input material: PBMCs or a T cell subset sorted from them (not recorded which). The receptor source for this set is a man aged 18-30 years who had mild COVID-19 (a few samples of this study predate the infection). Cell type and time point are not known.

The gene calls are TRBV11-1 and TRBJ2-7; D may match TRBD1 or TRBD2 (5 bases each). Germline-derived CDR1 and CDR2 are SGHAT and FQDESV (reference sequence). Deletions cut 3 bases from V and 2 bases from J, with 11 bases between. This CDR3 is 14 amino acids long. CDR3 in DNA: TGTGCCAGCAGCTTGGGGGACCTAGCCTACGAGCAGTACGTC. It specifies CASSLGDLAYEQYV.

The chain joins TRBV7-2 to TRBJ1-2, with D tentatively TRBD1 (6 bases). V gave up 1 base and J gave up 6 bases, with 12 bases separating them. The CDR3 sequence is 14 residues long. The germline gives CDR1 SGHTA, CDR2 FQGNSA. The CDR3 DNA reads as TGTGCCAGCAGCTTAGGCAGGGGTGTAGATGGCTACACCTTC. As protein: CASSLGRGVDGYTF.

This clonotype was seen many times. The chain combines TRBV7-2 with TRBJ2-1, with D unclear. Germline values: CDR1 SGHTA, CDR2 FQGNSA. V lost 2 bases, J lost 0 bases, and 5 bases lay in between. The CDR3 loop spans 14 amino acids. The CDR3 spells CASSLTSSYNEQFF. In DNA form, the CDR3 reads TGTGCCAGCAGCTTAACGAGCTCCTACAATGAGCAGTTCTTC.

This clonotype was counted ten times or more. The rearrangement joins TRBV5-5 to TRBJ2-2; D not certain. The V gene lost 4 bases and the J gene lost 4 bases, with 8 bases spanning the gap. CDR1 is SGHKS and CDR2 is YYEKEE in the germline V gene (reference sequence). There are 13 residues in the CDR3. This CDR3 is CASSPLGTGELFF. The DNA for the CDR3 is TGTGCCAGCAGCCCGTTGGGCACCGGGGAGCTGTTTTTT.

The chain has TRBV29-1 and TRBJ2-3; 8 bases match TRBD2. The CDR3 spans 13 residues. V was clipped by 5 bases and J by 1 base; unmatched bases: 2. Germline CDR1 and CDR2: SQVTM and ANQGSEA. CDR3 region: CSVRRGGTDTQYF. CDR3 nucleotides: TGCAGCGTTCGGCGGGGGGGCACAGATACGCAGTATTTT.

The V gene is TRBV15, the J gene TRBJ2-1; D gene ambiguous. Trimming removed 0 bases from V and 2 bases from J, with 14 bases in between. Germline V gene sequence: CDR1 LNHNV, CDR2 YYDKDF (reference sequence). The CDR3 is made up of 17 amino acids. This CDR3 is CATSRDRTLPPYNEQFF. CDR3 sequence (DNA): TGTGCCACCAGCAGAGATCGCACTTTACCCCCCTACAATGAGCAGTTCTTC. Variable domain in full (rest from reference TRBV15 and TRBJ2-1): DAMVIQNPRYQVTQFGKPVTLSCSQTLNHNVMYWYQQKSSQAPKLLFHYYDKDFNNEADTPDNFQSRRPNTSFCFLDIRSPGLGDTAMYLCATSRDRTLPPYNEQFFGPGTRLTVL.

This clonotype was observed a handful of times. The chain joins TRBV4-2 to TRBJ2-3, with a weak D call TRBD2 (7 bases). Trimming removed 0 bases at V and 6 bases at J, with 16 bases between. CDR1 LGHNA and CDR2 YNFKEQ come from the germline V gene. This CDR3 is 16 amino acids long. The CDR3 protein is CASSQDRGGASDTQYF. DNA of the CDR3: TGTGCCAGCAGCCAAGATCGTGGGGGGGCCAGCGATACGCAGTATTTT.

The sample holds many counts of this clonotype. V and J are TRBV5-1 and TRBJ2-3, with 11 bases fitting TRBD1. Per the germline V gene, CDR1 is SGHRS and CDR2 is YFSETQ. This CDR3 is 16 amino acids long. The trim removed 4 bases at V and 3 bases at J, leaving 7 bases unmatched. CDR3 in amino acids: CASSPGQGAKTDTQYF. In nucleotides, the CDR3 is TGCGCCAGCAGCCCCGGACAGGGGGCGAAGACAGATACGCAGTATTTT.

The V gene is TRBV29-1, the J gene TRBJ1-1, with no clear D. The germline gives CDR1 SQVTM, CDR2 ANQGSEA. The V gene lost 6 bases and the J gene lost 5 bases, with 13 bases spanning the gap. The CDR3 is made up of 12 amino acids. In DNA form, the CDR3 reads TGCAGCGTAGATCTTTATATAACTGAAGCTTTCTTT. This gives the protein CSVDLYITEAFF.

CDR3 nucleotides: TGTGCCAGCAGTTTTGTGCAGGGGGCGAATGGCTACACCTTC. Amino acids: CASSFVQGANGYTF. V usage is TRBV12-3 or TRBV12-4 and J usage is TRBJ1-2; 8 bases are shared with TRBD1. Trimming at V came to 3 bases and at J to 6 bases, leaving 6 bases not matched to a gene. CDR3 size: 14 residues.

This chain links TRBV4-1 with TRBJ2-1; 12 nucleotides align to TRBD2. The V gene's germline CDR1 is MGHRA and CDR2 YSYEKL. The CDR3 consists of 16 residues. V lost 0 bases to trimming and J lost 7 bases; unmatched junction nucleotides: 4. The CDR3 sequence: CASSQDSSGGANEQFF. In DNA, the CDR3 is TGCGCCAGCAGCCAAGATTCTAGCGGGGGGGCAAATGAGCAGTTCTTC.

This clonotype was picked up a small number of times. This rearrangement joins TRBV4-2 to TRBJ1-5; tentatively, D is TRBD1 (5 bases). The CDR3 sequence is 19 residues long. Germline lookup yields CDR1 LGHNA and CDR2 YNFKEQ. Trimming took 2 bases from V and 5 from J, leaving 25 bases between them. This CDR3 is CASSQPGTTREPEDQPQHF. The CDR3 DNA sequence: TGTGCCAGCAGCCAACCGGGGACCACCAGGGAGCCTGAGGATCAGCCCCAGCATTTT.

This clonotype has only a few counts. The rearrangement uses TRBV20-1 and TRBJ2-3; TRBD2 matches at 7 bases. The CDR3 is made up of 13 amino acids. From germline, CDR1 is DFQATT and CDR2 SNEGSKA (reference sequence). Trimming removed 6 bases from V and 6 bases from J; junction bases left unmatched: 9. The CDR3, as DNA: TGCAGTGCCCATAGCGGGCCTGGGGATACGCAGTATTTT. Its translation: CSAHSGPGDTQYF.

This clonotype was seen a few times. The rearrangement links TRBV6-5 to TRBJ2-3, with D possibly TRBD2 on 5 matching bases. Trimming stripped 0 bases from V and 4 bases from J, with 11 bases between. This CDR3 has 15 amino acids. Germline values: CDR1 MNHEY, CDR2 SVGAGI. DNA of the CDR3: TGTGCCAGCAGTTACTCGACGGCGGGCCCAGATACGCAGTATTTT. Its protein is CASSYSTAGPDTQYF.

The rearrangement joins TRBV7-3 to TRBJ2-7; D might be TRBD1 (5 bases). CDR1 SGHTA and CDR2 FQGTGA come from the germline V gene. This CDR3 is built from 13 residues. The V end was cut by 4 bases, the J end by 6 bases, with 13 bases between. CDR3 in DNA: TGTGCCAGCAGCTCCCAGCAGGGATCCGAGCAGTACTTC. This translates into CASSSQQGSEQYF.

This clonotype was seen a handful of times. The DNA for the CDR3 is TGTGCCAGCTCACCACCTCAGGGGGCGCGGGAGACCCAGTACTTC. This codes for CASSPPQGARETQYF. J is TRBJ2-5 and V is TRBV18, with 8 bases identical to TRBD1. V dropped 0 bases and J dropped 5; count of bases not matched to a gene: 5. The CDR3 extends over 15 amino acids. Per germline, CDR1 KGHSH and CDR2 LQKENI.

This clonotype occurred a few times. This CDR3 is CASRSGTGGEDTQYF. The CDR3 coding sequence is TGTGCCAGCAGATCCGGGACAGGGGGCGAGGATACGCAGTATTTT. The chain carries TRBV6-5 and TRBJ2-3, with 12 bases lining up with TRBD1. The trim removed 6 bases at V and 6 bases at J, leaving 7 bases unmatched. The CDR3 consists of 15 residues. The germline CDR1 and CDR2 sequences are MNHEY and SVGAGI.